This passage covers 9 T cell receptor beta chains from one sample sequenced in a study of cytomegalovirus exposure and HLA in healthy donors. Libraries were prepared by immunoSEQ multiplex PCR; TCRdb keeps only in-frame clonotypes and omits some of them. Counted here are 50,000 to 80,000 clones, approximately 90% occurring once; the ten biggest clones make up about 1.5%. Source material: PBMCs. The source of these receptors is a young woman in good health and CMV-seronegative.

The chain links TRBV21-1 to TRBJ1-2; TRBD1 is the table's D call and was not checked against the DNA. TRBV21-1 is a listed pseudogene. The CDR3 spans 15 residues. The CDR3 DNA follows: TGTGCCAGCAGCAAACCGGGACAGGGAGACTATGGCTACACCTTC. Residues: CASSKPGQGDYGYTF.

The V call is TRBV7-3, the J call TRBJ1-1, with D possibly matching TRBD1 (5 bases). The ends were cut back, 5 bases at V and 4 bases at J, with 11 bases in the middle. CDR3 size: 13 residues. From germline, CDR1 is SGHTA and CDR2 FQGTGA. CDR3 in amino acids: CASSPSGGTEAFF. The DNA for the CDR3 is TGTGCCAGCAGCCCAAGCGGGGGCACTGAAGCTTTCTTT.

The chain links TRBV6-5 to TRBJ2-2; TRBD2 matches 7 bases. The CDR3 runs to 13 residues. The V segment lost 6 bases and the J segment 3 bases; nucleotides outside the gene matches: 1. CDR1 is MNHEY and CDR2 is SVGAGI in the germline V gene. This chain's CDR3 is CASRSGDTGELFF. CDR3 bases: TGTGCCAGCAGGAGCGGGGACACCGGGGAGCTGTTTTTT.

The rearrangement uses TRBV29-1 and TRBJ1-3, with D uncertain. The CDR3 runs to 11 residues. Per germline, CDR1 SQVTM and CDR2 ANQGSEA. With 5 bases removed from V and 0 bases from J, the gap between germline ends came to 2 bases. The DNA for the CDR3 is TGCAGCGTTCGCTCTGGAAACACCATATATTTT. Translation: CSVRSGNTIYF.

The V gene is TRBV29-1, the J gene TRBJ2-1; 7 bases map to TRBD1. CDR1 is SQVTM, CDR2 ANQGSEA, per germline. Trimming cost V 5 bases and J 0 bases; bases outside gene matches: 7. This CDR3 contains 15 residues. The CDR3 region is CSVLGQAYSYNEQFF. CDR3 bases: TGCAGCGTTCTCGGACAGGCTTACTCCTACAATGAGCAGTTCTTC.

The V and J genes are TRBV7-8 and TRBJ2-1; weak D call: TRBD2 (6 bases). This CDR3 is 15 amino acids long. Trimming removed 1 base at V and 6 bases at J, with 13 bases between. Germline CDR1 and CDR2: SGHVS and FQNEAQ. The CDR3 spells CASSLVFWGGNEQFF. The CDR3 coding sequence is TGTGCCAGCAGCTTAGTTTTCTGGGGAGGCAATGAGCAGTTCTTC. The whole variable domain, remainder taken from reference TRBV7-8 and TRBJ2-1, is GAGVSQSPRYKVAKRGQDVALRCDPISGHVSLFWYQQALGQGPEFLTYFQNEAQLDKSGLPSDRFFAERPEGSVSTLKIQRTQQEDSAVYLCASSLVFWGGNEQFFGPGTRLTVL.

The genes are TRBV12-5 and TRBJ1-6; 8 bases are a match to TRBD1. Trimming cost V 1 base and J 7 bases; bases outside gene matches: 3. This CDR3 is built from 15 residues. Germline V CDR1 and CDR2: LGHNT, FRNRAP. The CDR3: CASGLGDRSNSPLHF. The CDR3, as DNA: TGTGCTAGTGGTTTGGGGGACAGGTCAAATTCACCCCTCCACTTT.

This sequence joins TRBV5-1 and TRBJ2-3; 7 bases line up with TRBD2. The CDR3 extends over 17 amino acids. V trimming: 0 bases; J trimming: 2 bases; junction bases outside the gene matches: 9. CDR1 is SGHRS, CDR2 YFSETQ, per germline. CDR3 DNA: TGCGCCAGCAGCTTGGCCAGGGCGGGAGTCGACACAGATACGCAGTATTTT. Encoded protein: CASSLARAGVDTDTQYF.

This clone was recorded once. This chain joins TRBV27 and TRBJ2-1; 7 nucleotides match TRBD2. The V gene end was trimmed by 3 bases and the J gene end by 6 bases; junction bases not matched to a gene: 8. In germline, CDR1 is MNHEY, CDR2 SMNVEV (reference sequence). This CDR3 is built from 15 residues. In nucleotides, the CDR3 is TGTGCCAGCAGTTTTCTGGCGGGAGAGGGCAATGAGCAGTTCTTC. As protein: CASSFLAGEGNEQFF.